These 13 T cell receptor beta chains originate from one sample sequenced in a study of shared clonotypes between healthy human individuals. Clones were sequenced by immunoSEQ multiplex PCR, and TCRdb holds only the in-frame ones, with some missing. The data contain 1.5 million to 2.5 million clones, about 95% of them singletons. Terminally differentiated effector memory CD45RA+ cells were excluded by CCR7 positive selection of CD45RO-negative cells. What was sequenced was naive CD8+ T cells sorted from blood. Every receptor here comes from a man between 18 and 35 years old in good health.

V is TRBV5-1 and J is TRBJ2-5, with D possibly TRBD1 on 5 matching bases. CDR1 is SGHRS, CDR2 YFSETQ, per germline. V lost 0 bases and J 4 bases, leaving 16 bases between the germline ends. The CDR3 has 16 amino acids. The CDR3 is CASSLAVIRVRETQYF. For the CDR3, the DNA is TGCGCCAGCAGCTTGGCCGTTATCAGGGTACGAGAGACCCAGTACTTC.

This clone was picked up one time. This sample also contains other DNA sequences that code for the same CDR3. CDR3 bases: TGTGCCAGCAGCACAGGGTCGGCATACAATGAGCAGTTCTTC. Translating it yields CASSTGSAYNEQFF. The chain is built from TRBV6-5 and TRBJ2-1; D is perhaps TRBD1 (6 bases). This CDR3 region has 14 residues. V lost 6 bases and J lost 4, with 13 bases in between. Germline assignment: CDR1 MNHEY and CDR2 SVGAGI.

This clone was picked up one time. The chain links TRBV27 to TRBJ2-1; 7 bases line up with TRBD2. Trimming removed 5 bases from V and 3 bases from J; junction bases left unmatched: 10. Germline lookup yields CDR1 MNHEY and CDR2 SMNVEV (reference sequence). The length of the CDR3 is 16 residues. CDR3 region: CASSPAREGVYNEQFF. CDR3 coding DNA: TGTGCCAGCAGTCCGGCCAGGGAGGGAGTCTACAATGAGCAGTTCTTC.

The chain is built from TRBV5-4 and TRBJ2-1; TRBD2 is a possible D gene (5 bases). Germline V gene data show CDR1 as SGHNT and CDR2 as YYREEE (reference sequence). This CDR3 region has 13 residues. Trimming stripped 4 bases from V and 5 bases from J, with 10 bases between. The CDR3 here is CASSPEVDNEQFF. CDR3 in DNA: TGTGCCAGCAGCCCGGAGGTTGACAATGAGCAGTTCTTC.

This chain links TRBV11-3 with TRBJ1-1; no clear D gene. This CDR3 is built from 13 residues. CDR1 SGHNT and CDR2 YENEEA come from the germline V gene. The V end was cut by 4 bases, the J end by 5 bases, with 11 bases between. CDR3 in DNA: TGTGCCAGCAGCTACGGGCCGGGAACTGAAGCTTTCTTT. This translates into CASSYGPGTEAFF.

The rearrangement joins TRBV6-6 to TRBJ2-7; TRBD2 is a possible D gene (6 bases). V dropped 2 bases and J dropped 5 bases, with 16 bases sitting between them. CDR1 and CDR2 from the germline V gene are MNHNY and SVGAGI (reference sequence). This CDR3 is built from 15 residues. The CDR3 spells CASSYESSEYNEQYF. The CDR3 region has the DNA TGTGCCAGCAGTTACGAGTCTAGCGAGTACAACGAGCAGTACTTC.

The rearrangement joins TRBV4-1 to TRBJ1-6; D is undetermined. The length of the CDR3 is 16 residues. The germline CDR1 and CDR2 sequences are MGHRA and YSYEKL. The V gene lost 4 bases and the J gene lost 1 base, with 11 bases spanning the gap. This CDR3 reads CASSPRGPSYNSPLHF. CDR3 DNA: TGCGCCAGCAGCCCCCGCGGCCCTTCCTATAATTCACCCCTCCACTTT.

The chain recombines TRBV5-6 with TRBJ2-7; 9 positions agree with TRBD1. With 5 bases clipped from V and 6 bases from J, the junction kept 3 bases outside the gene matches. The CDR3 has 12 residues. Germline assignment: CDR1 SGHDT and CDR2 YYEEEE. Written as DNA, the CDR3 is TGTGCCAGCAGGAGACAGGGGGGCGAGCAGTACTTC. Protein sequence: CASRRQGGEQYF.

The rearrangement links TRBV4-1 to TRBJ2-7, with 11 positions matching TRBD2. The V segment lost 2 bases and the J segment 4 bases; nucleotides outside the gene matches: 4. Germline V gives CDR1 MGHRA, CDR2 YSYEKL. This CDR3 is 15 amino acids long. The CDR3 bases are TGCGCCAGCAGCCAAATAGCGGGGGGGCGTTACGAGCAGTACTTC. Protein product: CASSQIAGGRYEQYF.

About this clone: The sample contains more than one DNA sequence encoding this CDR3. The V gene is TRBV4-1, the J gene TRBJ1-5, with D possibly TRBD1 on 5 matching bases. Germline V gives CDR1 MGHRA, CDR2 YSYEKL. Between the trimmed V and J ends, which lost 0 bases and 7 bases, there was a span of 13 bases. This CDR3 region has 15 residues. CDR3 DNA: TGCGCCAGCAGCCAAGAGGGGGGGGAGAGGCAGCCCCAGCATTTT. This codes for CASSQEGGERQPQHF.

This chain joins TRBV29-1 and TRBJ2-5; 8 nucleotides agree with TRBD1. CDR3 length: 13 amino acids. CDR1 is SQVTM, CDR2 ANQGSEA, per germline. The J segment lost 1 base and the V segment lost 7 bases, leaving 5 bases of the junction unmatched. CDR3 DNA: TGCAGCGGACAGGGGTCGGGCCAAGAGACCCAGTACTTC. Translation: CSGQGSGQETQYF.

V is TRBV5-1 and J is TRBJ2-7; 12 bases line up with TRBD2. CDR3 length: 17 residues. CDR1 is SGHRS, CDR2 YFSETQ, per germline. The V and J ends lost 4 bases and 0 bases, in that order; junction bases with no gene match: 8. In DNA form, the CDR3 reads TGCGCCAGCAGCGAACTAGCGGGAGGCCCTTCCTCCTACGAGCAGTACTTC. It yields the protein CASSELAGGPSSYEQYF.

The CDR3 nucleotides read TGCAGCGTGGGAATAGGACTCCCCTCTGGGGCCAACGTCCTGACTTTC. Encoded protein: CSVGIGLPSGANVLTF. The J gene is TRBJ2-6, the V gene TRBV29-1; a weak D match, TRBD2 (5 bases). V was pared by 6 bases and J by 0 bases, with 15 bases between. Germline CDR1 is SQVTM and CDR2 is ANQGSEA. The CDR3 totals 16 residues. The variable domain in full, completed from reference TRBV29-1 and TRBJ2-6, reads SAVISQKPSRDICQRGTSLTIQCQVDSQVTMMFWYRQQPGQSLTLIATANQGSEATYESGFVIDKFPISRPNLTFSTLTVSNMSPEDSSIYLCSVGIGLPSGANVLTFGAGSRLTVL.